Listed here are 11 T cell receptor beta chains from one sample, sequenced in a study of chemoradiotherapy in HPV16-positive cancers. Here immunoSEQ multiplex PCR was the method, and the copy in TCRdb shows in-frame clones only, minus some. The sample shows about 25,000 clones, more than 90% of them seen only once. The input for sequencing was blood, taken from a patient who underwent chemoradiotherapy. The source is a human donor with HPV-associated anogenital cancer.

This clone came up once. Germline is not matched at one junction end, which may reflect a read error. This rearrangement joins TRBV18 to TRBJ2-7; 8 bases align to TRBD1. Germline V gene lookup returns CDR1 KGHSH and CDR2 LQKENI. This CDR3 has 15 amino acids. CDR3: CASSPTGTGVYGQYF. The CDR3 DNA reads TGTGCCAGCTCACCCACCGGGACAGGAGTCTACGGGCAGTACTTC. The variable domain in full, completed from reference TRBV18 and TRBJ2-7, reads NAGVMQNPRHLVRRRGQEARLRCSPMKGHSHVYWYRQLPEEGLKFMVYLQKENIIDESGMPKERFSAEFPKEGPSILRIQQVVRGDSAAYFCASSPTGTGVYGQYFGPGTRLTVT.

The CDR3 DNA follows: TGTGCCAGCAGCTTGATGTCCGGCGGGACTAGCACAGATACGCAGTATTTT. It specifies CASSLMSGGTSTDTQYF. This chain joins TRBV5-4 and TRBJ2-3, with D possibly matching TRBD2 (6 bases). V was pared by 1 base and J by 0 bases, with 15 bases between. The V gene's germline CDR1 is SGHNT and CDR2 YYREEE (reference sequence). The CDR3 extends over 17 amino acids.

J is TRBJ2-5 and V is TRBV29-1; D remains ambiguous. There are 13 residues in the CDR3. V lost 4 bases to trimming and J lost 3 bases, with 12 bases between them. CDR1 is SQVTM and CDR2 is ANQGSEA in the germline V gene. DNA of the CDR3: TGCAGCGTTGCCCACACTGGGGAAGAGACCCAGTACTTC. Protein product: CSVAHTGEETQYF.

The chain employs TRBV15 and TRBJ1-4; the D is unclear. Germline V gene lookup returns CDR1 LNHNV and CDR2 YYDKDF (reference sequence). This CDR3 comprises 14 residues. V gave up 4 bases and J gave up 7 bases, with 13 bases separating them. This CDR3 is CATSNRENLEKLFF. DNA for the CDR3: TGTGCCACCAGCAACCGGGAGAATCTTGAAAAACTGTTTTTT.

The chain combines TRBV4-2 with TRBJ2-1, with unresolved D. With 4 bases removed from V and 1 base from J, the gap between germline ends came to 11 bases. CDR1 is LGHNA and CDR2 is YNFKEQ in the germline V gene. The CDR3 has 15 amino acids. The CDR3: CASSPARGSYNEQFF. CDR3 in DNA: TGTGCCAGCAGCCCAGCCCGTGGGTCCTACAATGAGCAGTTCTTC.

The CDR3 DNA follows: TGTGCCAGCAGCCAGGCGAGGGGATCCGACGGGGAGCTGTTTTTT. Translated: CASSQARGSDGELFF. The rearrangement links TRBV4-2 to TRBJ2-2, with D perhaps given as TRBD1 or TRBD2 (5 bases each). CDR3 size: 15 residues. Germline CDR1 and CDR2: LGHNA and YNFKEQ. V lost 3 bases, J lost 7 bases, and 15 bases lay in between.

This chain uses TRBV5-1 with TRBJ2-3; D is uncertain. CDR1 SGHRS and CDR2 YFSETQ come from the germline V gene. Trimming cost V 2 bases and J 6 bases, with 4 bases left between them. This CDR3 has 11 amino acids. The CDR3 nucleotides are TGCGCCAGCAGCTTCTACGATACGCAGTATTTT. This translates into CASSFYDTQYF.

This rearrangement joins TRBV7-3 to TRBJ2-5; maybe TRBD2 (5 bases). The V end lost 5 bases, the J end lost 5 bases, and 12 bases lay between the germline ends. CDR1 and CDR2 from the germline V gene are SGHTA and FQGTGA. The length of the CDR3 is 13 residues. This CDR3 is CASSPTREETQYF. CDR3 DNA: TGTGCCAGCAGCCCGACAAGGGAGGAGACCCAGTACTTC.

The chain is built from TRBV27 and TRBJ1-4; 7 nucleotides agree with TRBD1. The CDR3 contains 13 residues. Germline V CDR1 and CDR2: MNHEY, SMNVEV (reference sequence). V dropped 6 bases and J dropped 6; count of bases not matched to a gene: 4. DNA for the CDR3: TGTGCCAGCAGAAAGGGGGCCTATGAAAAACTGTTTTTT. Amino acid sequence: CASRKGAYEKLFF.

The rearrangement uses TRBV5-1 and TRBJ2-1; 10 bases are a match to TRBD1. This CDR3 has 17 residues. With 4 bases clipped from V and 3 bases from J, the junction kept 10 bases outside the gene matches. The germline V gene has CDR1 SGHRS and CDR2 YFSETQ. The CDR3 protein is CASSGGPGTGVYNEQFF. The CDR3 nucleotides read TGCGCCAGCAGCGGAGGGCCCGGGACAGGGGTCTACAATGAGCAGTTCTTC.

J is TRBJ2-3 and V is TRBV9; weak D call: TRBD2 (6 bases). Germline V gene data show CDR1 as SGDLS and CDR2 as YYNGEE. The germline V and J ends were trimmed by 0 bases and 4 bases, with 9 bases remaining between them. This CDR3 spans 14 amino acids. CDR3 bases: TGTGCCAGCAGCGTAGACGGGGGTTCAGATACGCAGTATTTT. Its translation: CASSVDGGSDTQYF.